The 25 T cell receptor beta chains below come from one sample, sequenced in a study of blood T cell repertoires in COVID-19. Repertoires were generated with immunoSEQ multiplex PCR, while TCRdb's copy carries only in-frame clones and drops some. The data contain 180,000 or so clones, about 82% of them singletons. The sequenced sample was PBMCs or T cells enriched from blood (not recorded which). The receptor set was obtained from a woman between 25 and 40 years old who had recovered from COVID-19.

The chain has TRBV4-1 and TRBJ2-1, with 8 positions matching TRBD2. V was clipped by 4 bases and J by 4 bases; unmatched bases: 6. The CDR3 loop spans 15 amino acids. CDR1 MGHRA and CDR2 YSYEKL come from the germline V gene. The CDR3 reads CASSLTSEQYNEQFF. CDR3 DNA sequence: TGCGCCAGCAGCCTGACTAGCGAGCAATACAATGAGCAGTTCTTC.

The rearrangement uses TRBV21-1 and TRBJ1-5; TRBD1, the table's D call, was not compared with the DNA. TRBV21-1 is recorded as a pseudogene. This CDR3 spans 15 amino acids. In DNA, the CDR3 is TGTGCCAGCCGCTACCGGGACAGGTTGAATCAGCCCCAGCATTTT. Its translation: CASRYRDRLNQPQHF.

As to this clone: This specimen includes other DNA sequences encoding the same CDR3. This chain joins TRBV11-2 and TRBJ2-3, with 7 bases that match TRBD2. Losses at the gene ends were 0 bases for V and 2 bases for J; bases not matched to a gene: 2. From germline, CDR1 is SGHAT and CDR2 FQNNGV. CDR3 length: 15 amino acids. The CDR3 nucleotides are TGTGCCAGCAGCTTAGATAGCGGGTACACAGATACGCAGTATTTT. Protein sequence: CASSLDSGYTDTQYF. The full variable domain, completed using reference TRBV11-2 and TRBJ2-3, is EAGVAQSPRYKIIEKRQSVAFWCNPISGHATLYWYQQILGQGPKLLIQFQNNGVVDDSQLPKDRFSAERLKGVDSTLKIQPAKLEDSAVYLCASSLDSGYTDTQYFGPGTRLTVL.

The rearrangement uses TRBV28 and TRBJ1-5; no clear D gene. In germline, CDR1 is MDHEN, CDR2 SYDVKM. V lost 2 bases to trimming and J lost 4 bases, with 9 bases between them. The CDR3 is made up of 14 amino acids. The DNA for the CDR3 is TGTGCCAGCAGTTTAAGAGGCGAAAATCAGCCCCAGCATTTT. It translates to CASSLRGENQPQHF.

The chain has TRBV30 and TRBJ2-6, with 7 positions matching TRBD1. The germline V gene encodes CDR1 GTSNPN and CDR2 SVGIG (reference sequence). Unmatched junction bases numbered 14, after V lost 5 bases and J lost 1 base. The CDR3 is 18 residues long. The CDR3 spells CAWGQAKRQISGANVLTF. The CDR3 region has the DNA TGTGCCTGGGGACAGGCCAAGAGACAAATTTCTGGGGCCAACGTCCTGACTTTC.

Note on this clone: Other nucleotide sequences from this sample produce the same CDR3. V gene TRBV4-1 combines with J gene TRBJ1-3; perhaps TRBD1 as D (6 bases). Germline V CDR1 and CDR2: MGHRA, YSYEKL. There are 15 residues in the CDR3. The V end lost 3 bases, the J end lost 7 bases, and 16 bases lay between the germline ends. The CDR3 loop is CASSQGSQRGNTIYF. CDR3 DNA sequence: TGCGCCAGCAGCCAGGGCTCACAGAGGGGGAACACCATATATTTT.

This clone came up once. The V and J genes are TRBV5-1 and TRBJ2-5; D gene unclear. CDR1 is SGHRS and CDR2 is YFSETQ in the germline V gene. The V end was cut by 0 bases, the J end by 4 bases, with 13 bases between. The CDR3 sequence is 15 residues long. The CDR3 here is CASSLDLGPAETQYF. The CDR3 nucleotides are TGCGCCAGCAGCTTGGACCTCGGTCCCGCAGAGACCCAGTACTTC.

The V gene is TRBV19, the J gene TRBJ2-1; D perhaps matches TRBD1 (6 bases). CDR1 LNHDA and CDR2 SQIVND come from the germline V gene (reference sequence). The CDR3 sequence is 13 residues long. The V end lost 11 bases, the J end lost 3 bases, and 14 bases lay between the germline ends. CDR3: CASRGGIYNEQFF. The CDR3 DNA follows: TGTGCCTCAAGAGGGGGTATCTACAATGAGCAGTTCTTC.

The V gene is TRBV3-1 (or the pseudogene TRBV3-2), the J gene TRBJ1-2; D ambiguous. The CDR3 consists of 12 residues. Trimming shortened V by 2 bases and J by 4 bases, and 5 bases separated the two germline ends. CDR1 and CDR2 (germline): LGHDT, YNNKEL (reference sequence). The CDR3 DNA reads as TGTGCCAGCAGCCAATCTAGCTATGGCTACACCTTC. This gives the protein CASSQSSYGYTF.

This chain uses TRBV28 with TRBJ1-4; a weak D match, TRBD1 (6 bases). CDR1 and CDR2 from the germline V gene are MDHEN and SYDVKM. The CDR3 is made up of 15 amino acids. Trimming shortened V by 6 bases and J by 2 bases, and 13 bases separated the two germline ends. The CDR3 region is CASRAPTGTNEKLFF. CDR3 sequence (DNA): TGTGCCAGCAGAGCACCTACAGGGACTAATGAAAAACTGTTTTTT.

This chain connects TRBV9 to TRBJ2-7; 9 bases match TRBD2. Germline trimming cut 4 bases from V and 3 bases from J; bases unmatched to any gene: 5. The CDR3 totals 14 residues. Looked up from germline, CDR1 is SGDLS and CDR2 is YYNGEE. CDR3 region: CASSNGLAYYEQYF. The CDR3 DNA sequence: TGTGCCAGCAGCAACGGACTAGCGTACTACGAGCAGTACTTC.

This clone was observed once. The V and J genes are TRBV28 and TRBJ2-2, with D hard to call. Germline V lookup: CDR1 MDHEN, CDR2 SYDVKM. V was cut by 6 bases and J by 10 bases, with 21 bases left in between. The CDR3 has 15 amino acids. The CDR3: CASSPFDKIVPELFF. CDR3 nucleotide sequence: TGTGCCAGCAGCCCCTTTGACAAGATTGTTCCGGAGCTGTTTTTT.

Concerning this clone: The junction departs from the called germline gene at one end, perhaps through a read error. This CDR3 is CASRLGGGAGYTF. The CDR3 region has the DNA TGTGCCAGCAGATTGGGCGGGGGCGCAGGCTACACCTTC. The V call is TRBV5-6, the J call TRBJ1-2; tentatively, D is TRBD1 (6 bases). The CDR3 totals 13 residues. The V gene's germline CDR1 is SGHDT and CDR2 YYEEEE.

The chain links TRBV11-2 to TRBJ2-1; 11 bases are shared with TRBD2. V shed 4 bases and J 3 bases; nucleotides not matched to a gene: 8. The CDR3 extends over 17 amino acids. CDR1 and CDR2 from the germline V gene are SGHAT and FQNNGV. The CDR3 DNA reads as TGTGCCAGCAGCTCCCCGCGTAGCGGGAGGGTCTACAATGAGCAGTTCTTC. Its translation is CASSSPRSGRVYNEQFF.

The chain joins TRBV28 to TRBJ1-1, with 7 bases matching TRBD1. CDR1 and CDR2 from the germline V gene are MDHEN and SYDVKM. The CDR3 sequence is 12 residues long. V was clipped by 7 bases and J by 11 bases; unmatched bases: 10. The CDR3 region has the DNA TGTGCCAGCATCTCCAGGGGGGATTCGGCTTTCTTT. Encoded protein: CASISRGDSAFF.

The chain has TRBV7-2 and TRBJ2-7; 12 nucleotides agree with TRBD2. The V gene end was trimmed by 1 base and the J gene end by 3 bases; junction bases not matched to a gene: 10. Germline CDR1 reads SGHTA; CDR2 reads FQGNSA. The length of the CDR3 is 18 residues. CDR3 in DNA: TGTGCCAGCAGCTTAGGTCGACTAGCGGGAGCCGTAAGCTACGAGCAGTACTTC. This translates into CASSLGRLAGAVSYEQYF.

CDR3 sequence (DNA): TGTGCCTGGACCGGGGAACTAAACACTGAAGCTTTCTTT. Amino acids: CAWTGELNTEAFF. The chain couples TRBV30 to TRBJ1-1, with D hard to call. The CDR3 spans 13 residues. Trimming took 4 bases from V and 2 from J, leaving 11 bases between them. In germline, CDR1 is GTSNPN, CDR2 SVGIG (reference sequence).

In the case of this clone: The sample holds other DNA sequences that translate to the same CDR3. The V and J genes are TRBV5-1 and TRBJ2-7, with D unclear. The V end was cut by 4 bases, the J end by 1 base, with 6 bases between. Germline V gene lookup returns CDR1 SGHRS and CDR2 YFSETQ. This CDR3 region has 12 residues. CDR3 sequence (DNA): TGCGCCAGCAGCAGAGATTCCTACGAGCAGTACTTC. Translation gives CASSRDSYEQYF.

This rearrangement joins TRBV28 to TRBJ2-3; 9 bases are shared with TRBD1. The germline V gene has CDR1 MDHEN and CDR2 SYDVKM. The CDR3 spans 16 residues. Losses at the gene ends were 5 bases for V and 4 bases for J; bases not matched to a gene: 10. The CDR3 here is CASSVRGTGFADTQYF. CDR3 DNA sequence: TGTGCCAGCAGTGTTAGGGGGACAGGGTTCGCAGATACGCAGTATTTT.

This clone was seen more than once but under ten times. The gene calls are TRBV30 and TRBJ1-2; D remains ambiguous. V shed 1 base and J shed 6 bases, with 15 bases lying between them. The length of the CDR3 is 14 residues. The germline CDR1 and CDR2 sequences are GTSNPN and SVGIG (reference sequence). The CDR3 coding sequence is TGTGCCTGGAGTGCGGGGTCGGCCCTCAATGGCTACACCTTC. Translated, it gives CAWSAGSALNGYTF.

The chain uses TRBV3-1 (or the pseudogene TRBV3-2) and TRBJ1-5; D is unresolved. Germline CDR1 is LGHDT and CDR2 is YNNKEL (reference sequence). Trimming left V 2 bases short and J 7 bases short, with 12 bases between. The CDR3 has 14 amino acids. The chain's CDR3 is CASSQSTSPQPQHF. The CDR3 DNA reads as TGTGCCAGCAGCCAAAGCACCTCCCCCCAGCCCCAGCATTTT.

The CDR3 region has the DNA TGTGCCAGCAGATCTTTCGGGGGGCGAGGCTACACCTTC. As protein: CASRSFGGRGYTF. The rearrangement uses TRBV27 and TRBJ1-2; tentative D call: TRBD1 (6 bases). V was shortened by 6 bases and J by 8 bases, with 16 bases between the two germline ends. The CDR3 spans 13 residues. Germline V lookup: CDR1 MNHEY, CDR2 SMNVEV (reference sequence).

This clone has just one count. V is TRBV12-5 and J is TRBJ2-3; no firm D call. The CDR3 is 11 residues long. Germline loops: CDR1 LGHNT, CDR2 FRNRAP. V lost 5 bases and J 7 bases, leaving 7 bases between the germline ends. CDR3 bases: TGTGCTAGTGGTGTCTTAAATACGCAGTATTTT. It translates to CASGVLNTQYF.

The V gene is TRBV10-3, the J gene TRBJ1-1; D perhaps matches TRBD1 (6 bases). Per the germline V gene, CDR1 is ENHRY and CDR2 is SYGVKD. V lost 11 bases and J lost 4, with 17 bases in between. The CDR3 runs 13 residues. CDR3 bases: TGTGCCCTCCGGACAGAACGTGGCACTGAAGCTTTCTTT. This translates into CALRTERGTEAFF.

This sequence joins TRBV13 and TRBJ2-2; weak D call: TRBD2 (6 bases). This CDR3 comprises 15 residues. Looked up from germline, CDR1 is PRHDT and CDR2 is FYEKMQ (reference sequence). V was clipped by 5 bases and J by 2 bases, with 12 bases between them. The CDR3 sequence is CASSPNSGNTGELFF. In nucleotides, the CDR3 is TGTGCCAGCAGCCCAAATAGCGGAAACACCGGGGAGCTGTTTTTT.